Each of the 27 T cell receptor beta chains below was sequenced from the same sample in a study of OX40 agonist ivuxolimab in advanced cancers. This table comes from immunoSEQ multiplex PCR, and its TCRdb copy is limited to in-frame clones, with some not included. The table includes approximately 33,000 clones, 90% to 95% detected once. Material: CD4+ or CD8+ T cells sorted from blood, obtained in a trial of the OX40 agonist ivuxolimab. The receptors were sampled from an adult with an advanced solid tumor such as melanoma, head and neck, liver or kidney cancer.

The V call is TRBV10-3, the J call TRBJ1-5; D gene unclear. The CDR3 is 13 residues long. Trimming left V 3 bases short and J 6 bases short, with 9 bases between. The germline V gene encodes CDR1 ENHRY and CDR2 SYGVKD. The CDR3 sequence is CAISDPDAQPQHF. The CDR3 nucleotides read TGTGCCATCAGTGACCCAGATGCTCAGCCCCAGCATTTT.

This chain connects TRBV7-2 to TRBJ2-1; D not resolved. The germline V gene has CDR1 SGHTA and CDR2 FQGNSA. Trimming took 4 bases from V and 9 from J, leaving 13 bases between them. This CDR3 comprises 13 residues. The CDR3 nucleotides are TGTGCCAGCAGCTGGATAGGAGCCGGTGAGCAGTTCTTC. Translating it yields CASSWIGAGEQFF.

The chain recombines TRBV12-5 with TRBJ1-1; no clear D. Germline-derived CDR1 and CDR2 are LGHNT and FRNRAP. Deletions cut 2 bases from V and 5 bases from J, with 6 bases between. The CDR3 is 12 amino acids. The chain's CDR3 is CASGLMGTEAFF. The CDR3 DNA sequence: TGTGCTAGTGGTTTGATGGGGACTGAAGCTTTCTTT.

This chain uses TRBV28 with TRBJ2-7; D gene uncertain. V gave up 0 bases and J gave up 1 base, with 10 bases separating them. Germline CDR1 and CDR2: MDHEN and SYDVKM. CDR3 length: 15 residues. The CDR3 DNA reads TGTGCCAGCAGTTTATGGGAGTACTCGTCCTACGAGCAGTACTTC. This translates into CASSLWEYSSYEQYF.

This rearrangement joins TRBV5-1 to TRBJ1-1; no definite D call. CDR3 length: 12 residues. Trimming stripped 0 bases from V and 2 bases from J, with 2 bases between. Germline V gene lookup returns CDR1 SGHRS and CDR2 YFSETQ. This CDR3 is CASSLANTEAFF. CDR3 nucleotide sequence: TGCGCCAGCAGCTTGGCTAACACTGAAGCTTTCTTT.

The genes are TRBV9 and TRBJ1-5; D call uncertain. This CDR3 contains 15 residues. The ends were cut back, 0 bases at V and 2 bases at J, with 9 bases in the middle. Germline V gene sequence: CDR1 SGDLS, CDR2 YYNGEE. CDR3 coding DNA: TGTGCCAGCAGCGTAGGACCCCAGGGCAATCAGCCCCAGCATTTT. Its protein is CASSVGPQGNQPQHF.

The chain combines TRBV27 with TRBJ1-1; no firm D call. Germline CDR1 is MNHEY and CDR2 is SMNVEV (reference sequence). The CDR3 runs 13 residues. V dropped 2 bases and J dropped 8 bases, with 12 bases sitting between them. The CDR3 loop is CASSLGHLKEAFF. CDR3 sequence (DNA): TGTGCCAGCAGTTTAGGGCACCTTAAGGAAGCTTTCTTT.

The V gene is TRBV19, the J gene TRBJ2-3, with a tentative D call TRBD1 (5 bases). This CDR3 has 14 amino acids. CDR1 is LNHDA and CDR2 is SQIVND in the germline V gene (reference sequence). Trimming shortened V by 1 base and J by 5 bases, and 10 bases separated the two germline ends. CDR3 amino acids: CASSIVGLGDTQYF. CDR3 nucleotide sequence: TGTGCCAGTAGTATAGTGGGGCTGGGAGATACGCAGTATTTT.

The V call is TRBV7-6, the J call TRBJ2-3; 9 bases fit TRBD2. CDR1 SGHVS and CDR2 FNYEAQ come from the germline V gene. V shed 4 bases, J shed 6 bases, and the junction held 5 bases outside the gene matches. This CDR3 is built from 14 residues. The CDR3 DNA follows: TGTGCCAGCAGCTCAGCGGGGGGCCGGGATACGCAGTATTTT. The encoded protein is CASSSAGGRDTQYF.

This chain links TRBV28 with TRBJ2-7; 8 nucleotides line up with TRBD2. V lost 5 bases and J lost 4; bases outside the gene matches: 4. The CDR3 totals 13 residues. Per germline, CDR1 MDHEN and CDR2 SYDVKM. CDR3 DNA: TGTGCCAGCAGTCCACTAGCGGCTTACGAGCAGTACTTC. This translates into CASSPLAAYEQYF. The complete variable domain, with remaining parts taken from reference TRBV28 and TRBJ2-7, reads DVKVTQSSRYLVKRTGEKVFLECVQDMDHENMFWYRQDPGLGLRLIYFSYDVKMKEKGDIPEGYSVSREKKERFSLILESASTNQTSMYLCASSPLAAYEQYFGPGTRLTVT.

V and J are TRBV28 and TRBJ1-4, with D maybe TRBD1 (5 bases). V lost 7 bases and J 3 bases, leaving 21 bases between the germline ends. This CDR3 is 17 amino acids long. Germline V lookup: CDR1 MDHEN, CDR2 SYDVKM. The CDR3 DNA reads TGTGCCAGCATCATGTCCCCCGGGACTGCCCCTAATGAAAAACTGTTTTTT. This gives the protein CASIMSPGTAPNEKLFF.

The CDR3 nucleotides are TGTGCCAGCAGTCCAGGACTAGCGGGAGGGTATACGCAGTATTTT. Translated: CASSPGLAGGYTQYF. The chain is built from TRBV27 and TRBJ2-3; 15 bases align to TRBD2. This CDR3 is built from 15 residues. Germline CDR1 reads MNHEY; CDR2 reads SMNVEV (reference sequence). V lost 5 bases to trimming and J lost 7 bases; unmatched junction nucleotides: 4.

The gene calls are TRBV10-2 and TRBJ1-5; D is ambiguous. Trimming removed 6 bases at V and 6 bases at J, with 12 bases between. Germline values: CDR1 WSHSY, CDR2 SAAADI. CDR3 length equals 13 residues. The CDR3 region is CASRGGWVQPQHF. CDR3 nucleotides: TGCGCCAGCAGGGGCGGCTGGGTTCAGCCCCAGCATTTT.

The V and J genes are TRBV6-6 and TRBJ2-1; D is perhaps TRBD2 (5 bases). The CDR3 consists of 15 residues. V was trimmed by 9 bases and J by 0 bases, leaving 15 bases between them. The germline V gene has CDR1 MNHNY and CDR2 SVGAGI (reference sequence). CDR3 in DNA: TGTGCCAGTTCGATTTTAGCGAGCTCCTACAATGAGCAGTTCTTC. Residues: CASSILASSYNEQFF.

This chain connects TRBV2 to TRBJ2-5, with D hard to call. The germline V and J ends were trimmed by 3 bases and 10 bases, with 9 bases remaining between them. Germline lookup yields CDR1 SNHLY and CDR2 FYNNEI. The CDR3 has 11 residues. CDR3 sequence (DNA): TGTGCCAGCAGTGATGAACCTGACCAGTACTTC. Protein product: CASSDEPDQYF. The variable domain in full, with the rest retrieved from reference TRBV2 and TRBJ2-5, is EPEVTQTPSHQVTQMGQEVILRCVPISNHLYFYWYRQILGQKVEFLVSFYNNEISEKSEIFDDQFSVERPDGSNFTLKIRSTKLEDSAMYFCASSDEPDQYFGPGTRLLVL.

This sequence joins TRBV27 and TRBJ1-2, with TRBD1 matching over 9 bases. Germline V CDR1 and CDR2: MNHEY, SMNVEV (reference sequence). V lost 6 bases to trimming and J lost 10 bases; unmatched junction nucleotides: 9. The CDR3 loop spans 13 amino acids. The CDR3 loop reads CASRSGQGIDYTF. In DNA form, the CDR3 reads TGTGCCAGCAGGTCGGGACAGGGTATCGACTACACCTTC.

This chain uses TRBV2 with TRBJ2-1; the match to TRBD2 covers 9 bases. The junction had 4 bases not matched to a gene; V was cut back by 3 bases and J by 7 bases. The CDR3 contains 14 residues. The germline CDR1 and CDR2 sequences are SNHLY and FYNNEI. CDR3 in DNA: TGTGCCAGCAGTGAGGGACTAGCTATGAATGAGCAGTTCTTC. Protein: CASSEGLAMNEQFF.

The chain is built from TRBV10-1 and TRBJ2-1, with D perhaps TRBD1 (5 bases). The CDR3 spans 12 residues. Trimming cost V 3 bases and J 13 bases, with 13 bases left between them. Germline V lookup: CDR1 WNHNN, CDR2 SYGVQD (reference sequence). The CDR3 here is CASSETPGKQFF. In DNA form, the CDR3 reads TGCGCCAGCAGTGAAACACCAGGGAAACAGTTCTTC.

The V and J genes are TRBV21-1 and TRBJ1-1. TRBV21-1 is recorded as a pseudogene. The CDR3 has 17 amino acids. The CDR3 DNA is TGTGCCAGCCCTATATCCCTAAAACTTTATATGAACACTGAAGCTTTCTTT. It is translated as CASPISLKLYMNTEAFF.

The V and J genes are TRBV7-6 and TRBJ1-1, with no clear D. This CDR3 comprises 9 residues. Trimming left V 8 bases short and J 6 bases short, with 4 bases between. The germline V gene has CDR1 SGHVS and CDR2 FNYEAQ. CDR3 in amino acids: CASESEAFF. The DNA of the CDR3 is TGTGCCAGCGAATCTGAAGCTTTCTTT.

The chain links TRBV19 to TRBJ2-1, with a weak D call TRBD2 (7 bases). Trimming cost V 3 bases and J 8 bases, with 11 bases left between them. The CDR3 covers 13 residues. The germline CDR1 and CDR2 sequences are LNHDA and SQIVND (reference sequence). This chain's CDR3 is CASSIWGGDEQFF. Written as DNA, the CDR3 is TGTGCCAGTAGTATTTGGGGGGGCGATGAGCAGTTCTTC.

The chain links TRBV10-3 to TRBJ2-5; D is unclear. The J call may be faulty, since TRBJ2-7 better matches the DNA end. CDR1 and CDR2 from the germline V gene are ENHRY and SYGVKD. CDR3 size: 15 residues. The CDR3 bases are TGTGCCATCAGCGCCTTCACAAGGAGCTCCTACGAGCAGTACTTC. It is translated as CAISAFTRSSYEQYF.

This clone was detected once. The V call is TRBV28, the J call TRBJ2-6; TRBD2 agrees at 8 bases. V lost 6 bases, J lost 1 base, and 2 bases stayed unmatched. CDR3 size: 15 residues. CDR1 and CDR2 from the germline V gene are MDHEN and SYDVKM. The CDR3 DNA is TGTGCCAGCAGCGAGCGGGGGTCTGGGGCCAACGTCCTGACTTTC. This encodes CASSERGSGANVLTF.

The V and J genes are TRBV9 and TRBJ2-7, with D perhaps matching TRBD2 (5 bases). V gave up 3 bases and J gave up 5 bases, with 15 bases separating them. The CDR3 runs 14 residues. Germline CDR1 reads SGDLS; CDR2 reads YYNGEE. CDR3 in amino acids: CASSGHQGSHEQYF. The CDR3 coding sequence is TGTGCCAGCAGCGGACATCAAGGGAGCCACGAGCAGTACTTC.

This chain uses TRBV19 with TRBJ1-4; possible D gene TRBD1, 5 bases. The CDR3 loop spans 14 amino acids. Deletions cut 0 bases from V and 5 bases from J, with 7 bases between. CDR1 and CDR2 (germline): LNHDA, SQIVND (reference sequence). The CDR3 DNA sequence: TGTGCCAGTAGTATAGATGCAGGGAATGAAAAACTGTTTTTT. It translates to CASSIDAGNEKLFF.

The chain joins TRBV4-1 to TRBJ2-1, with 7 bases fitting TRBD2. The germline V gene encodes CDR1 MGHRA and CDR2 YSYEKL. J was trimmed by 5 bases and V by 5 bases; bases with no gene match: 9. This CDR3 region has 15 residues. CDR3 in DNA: TGCGCCAGCAGCATACGAGCGGGAACAAACAATGAGCAGTTCTTC. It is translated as CASSIRAGTNNEQFF.

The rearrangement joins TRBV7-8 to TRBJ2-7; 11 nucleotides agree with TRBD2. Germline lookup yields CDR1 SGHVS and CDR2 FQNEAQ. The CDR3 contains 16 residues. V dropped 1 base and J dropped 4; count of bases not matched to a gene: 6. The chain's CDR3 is CASSLVVAGGLYEQYF. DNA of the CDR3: TGTGCCAGCAGCTTAGTGGTAGCGGGAGGGCTTTACGAGCAGTACTTC.